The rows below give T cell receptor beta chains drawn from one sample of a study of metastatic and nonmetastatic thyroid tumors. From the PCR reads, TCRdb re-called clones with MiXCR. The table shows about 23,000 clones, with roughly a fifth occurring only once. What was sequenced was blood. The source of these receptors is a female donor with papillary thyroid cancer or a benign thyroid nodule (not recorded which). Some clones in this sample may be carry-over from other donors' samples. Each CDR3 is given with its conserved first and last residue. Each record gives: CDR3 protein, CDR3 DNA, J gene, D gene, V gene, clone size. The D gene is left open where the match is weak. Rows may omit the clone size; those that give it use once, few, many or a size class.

CASSYSAGTYEQYF | TGTGCCAGCAGTTACTCGGCCGGGACCTACGAGCAGTACTTC | TRBJ2-7 | . | TRBV6-5 | medium-sized
CASSQGLFYEQYF | TGTGCCAGCAGCCAGGGGCTCTTCTACGAGCAGTACTTC | TRBJ2-7 | . | TRBV3-1 | many
CASSIRTETLETQYF | TGTGCCAGTAGTATTAGAACAGAGACATTGGAGACCCAGTACTTC | TRBJ2-5 | . | TRBV19 | .
CASSLDSRHEQFF | TGTGCCAGCAGCCTCGACAGTAGACATGAGCAGTTCTTC | TRBJ2-1 | . | TRBV6-2/TRBV6-3 | .
CASSEYRREQYF | TGTGCCAGCAGTGAATATAGGCGCGAGCAGTACTTC | TRBJ2-7 | . | TRBV2 | few
CASSPEGGRGGSYEQYF | TGTGCCAGCAGCCCTGAGGGGGGGCGAGGTGGATCCTACGAGCAGTACTTC | TRBJ2-7 | . | TRBV7-2 | many
CASRMGTHYEQYF | TGTGCCAGCAGAATGGGGACACACTACGAGCAGTACTTC | TRBJ2-7 | . | TRBV6-1 | .
CASSLDRVVNYGYTF | TGTGCCAGCAGTTTGGACAGGGTGGTAAACTATGGCTACACCTTC | TRBJ1-2 | TRBD1 | TRBV28 | .
CASKPGTGDNYGYTF | TGTGCCAGCAAACCCGGGACAGGGGATAACTATGGCTACACCTTC | TRBJ1-2 | TRBD1 | TRBV6-1 | .
CASSLVGLAGGPSSYNEQFF | TGTGCCAGCAGCTTAGTAGGTCTAGCGGGAGGTCCCAGCTCCTACAATGAGCAGTTCTTC | TRBJ2-1 | TRBD2 | TRBV7-2 | many
CASRDSTGIDVFGEQYF | TGTGCCAGCAGGGACTCGACAGGGATTGATGTCTTCGGGGAGCAGTACTTC | TRBJ2-7 | TRBD1 | TRBV11-2 | .
CASSDSPIGRNDQFF | TGTGCCAGCAGTGACTCTCCTATCGGGAGGAATGATCAGTTCTTC | TRBJ2-1 | TRBD2 | TRBV6-1 | few
CAWSGGIDSGGQPQHF | TGTGCCTGGTCCGGTGGCATAGACAGCGGTGGACAGCCCCAGCATTTT | TRBJ1-5 | . | TRBV30 | many
CASSQALGGRTYEQYF | TGCGCCAGCAGCCAAGCACTGGGCGGGAGGACCTACGAGCAGTACTTC | TRBJ2-7 | TRBD2 | TRBV5-1 | .
CASSYSDGTDTQYF | TGTGCCAGCAGTTACTCAGACGGGACGGATACGCAGTATTTT | TRBJ2-3 | . | TRBV6-6 | many
CASSGDSGTSGIYEQFF | TGCGCCAGCAGTGGCGACTCCGGGACTAGCGGTATATATGAGCAGTTCTTC | TRBJ2-1 | TRBD2 | TRBV10-1 | many
CASRSFGTQYF | TGTGCCAGCAGATCGTTCGGGACCCAGTACTTC | TRBJ2-5 | . | TRBV11-1 | many
CASSHLTGVGHEQYF | TGTGCCAGCAGTCACTTGACCGGGGTGGGACACGAGCAGTACTTC | TRBJ2-7 | . | TRBV6-1 | few
CASSERIAGGEINIHYF | TGTGCCAGCAGTGAACGAATAGCGGGGGGAGAGATAAACATTCACTACTTC | TRBJ2-4 | TRBD2 | TRBV2 | .
CASSYPSGGGNYEQFF | TGTGCCAGCAGTTACCCTTCAGGGGGCGGTAACTATGAGCAGTTCTTC | TRBJ2-1 | TRBD1 | TRBV6-2/TRBV6-3 | many
CASSRVTARNTIYF | TGCGCCAGCAGCCGGGTGACAGCTCGAAACACCATATATTTT | TRBJ1-3 | . | TRBV5-1 | .
CSARDGSQETQYF | TGCAGTGCTAGAGATGGAAGCCAAGAGACCCAGTACTTC | TRBJ2-5 | . | TRBV20-1 | .
CASSVDSIGELFF | TGTGCCAGCAGCGTAGACAGCATCGGGGAGCTGTTTTTT | TRBJ2-2 | . | TRBV9 | .
CASWLRTDGYPF | TGTGCCAGCTGGTTAAGGACAGATGGCTACCCCTTC | TRBJ1-2 | . | TRBV28 | once
CASSENEWANEQFF | TGTGCCAGCAGTGAGAACGAGTGGGCCAATGAGCAGTTCTTC | TRBJ2-1 | . | TRBV2 | many
CASSSLGTKNIQYF | TGTGCCAGCAGCTCGCTAGGAACCAAAAACATTCAGTACTTC | TRBJ2-4 | . | TRBV7-8 | many
CARSTGQKETQYF | TGTGCCAGAAGCACGGGACAGAAAGAGACCCAGTACTTC | TRBJ2-5 | TRBD1 | TRBV5-1 | .
CATSRGTTSVEQETQYF | TGTGCCACCAGCAGAGGCACGACTAGTGTGGAGCAAGAGACCCAGTACTTC | TRBJ2-5 | . | TRBV15 | .
CASSYQEQETQYF | TGTGCCAGCAGTTACCAGGAGCAAGAGACCCAGTACTTC | TRBJ2-5 | . | TRBV12-3/TRBV12-4 | .
CASSEIGLAGFYEQYF | TGTGCCAGCAGTGAAATCGGACTAGCGGGGTTCTACGAGCAGTACTTC | TRBJ2-7 | TRBD2 | TRBV6-1 | many
CSVGTGSYEQYF | TGCAGCGTTGGGACTGGATCCTACGAGCAGTACTTC | TRBJ2-7 | . | TRBV29-1 | many